This TCR beta chain stems from a study of Ad26.COV2.S vaccination and SARS-CoV-2 variants. Looking at the study overall: Into the muscle, Ad26.COV2.S was dosed once or twice, 56 days apart.

As for this clone: Its specificity is not known.

Broader study findings: Breadth of non-spike TCRs did not differ between vaccinees and placebo recipients.

Stated treatment: roughly 20 received Ad26.COV2.S at low or high dose, single or two shots; five or six received placebo; per-sample allocation not given. Day 63 after the first injection of vaccine or placebo was the sampling time. Profiled with immunoSEQ multiplex PCR; TCRdb holds only in-frame clones, not every one. Of fewer than 400,000 clones listed, around 89% are singletons. This CDR3 comprises 15 residues. The V and J ends lost 0 bases and 7 bases, in that order; junction bases with no gene match: 7. CDR1 is SGHNT, CDR2 YYREEE, per germline (reference sequence). The rearrangement joins TRBV5-4 to TRBJ2-1; 7 nucleotides match TRBD2. The receptor was derived from a person aged 18-60 years who received the Ad26.COV2.S COVID-19 vaccine or a placebo. Sequences were derived from peripheral blood, sampled in a trial of Ad26.COV2.S vaccine versus placebo. This CDR3 reads CASSLAGGTWNEQFF. In nucleotides, the CDR3 is TGTGCCAGCAGCTTGGCGGGGGGTACGTGGAATGAGCAGTTCTTC.